This TCR beta chain was found in a study of blood T cell repertoires in COVID-19. On the study more broadly: PBMCs, B-cell-depleted T cells, or T cells provided the cDNA or gDNA that made up the material.

Some clones are missing from TCRdb's copy, which holds only in-frame ones; the method was immunoSEQ multiplex PCR. The sample includes about 290,000 clones, around 90% seen only once; the top ten take around 1.7%. The age range of participants was about 18 to 95 years, with residence in some 25 US areas. Symptom resolution, clearance, or two negative PCRs marked the recovered donors of Cohort 3. The CDR3 runs to 15 residues. CDR1 MNHEY and CDR2 SMNVEV come from the germline V gene (reference sequence). V lost 3 bases to trimming and J lost 2 bases; unmatched junction nucleotides: 2. The receptor was derived from a middle-aged woman who had recovered from COVID-19. Sequenced: PBMCs or T cells enriched from blood (not recorded which). The chain combines TRBV27 with TRBJ2-1, with 9 bases that match TRBD1. The CDR3 DNA sequence: TGTGCCAGCAGTTTGCGGACAGGGGCCTACAATGAGCAGTTCTTC. Translated, it gives CASSLRTGAYNEQFF.